This T cell receptor beta chain is from a study of CD8 T cells in ankylosing spondylitis. Study results and limitations: Certain motif variants had earlier been reported in reactive arthritis synovial fluid and blood. What seemed typical of ankylosing spondylitis blood was a TCR beta motif built from eight highly homologous variants. In peripheral blood, disease-linked CD8+ clones occurred at relatively low frequencies.

This clonotype has ten or more counts. Its antigen is as yet unknown. Germline-derived CDR1 and CDR2 are DFQATT and SNEGSKA (reference sequence). V lost 5 bases to trimming and J lost 2 bases, with 20 bases between them. The CDR3 totals 16 residues. Each TCR beta library was made by quantitative 5'-RACE that incorporated molecular barcodes. TCRdb recomputed calls from the 5' RACE reads with MiXCR, one row per CDR3 protein. Of some 71,000 distinct CDR3 sequences detected, approximately 5.3% appear once; the ten largest clones hold roughly 2.3%. Sequencing was carried out using blood, either unsorted or a sorted T cell fraction (not recorded which). This TCR was recovered from a male donor with ankylosing spondylitis or in good health (not recorded which). This chain uses TRBV20-1 with TRBJ2-3, with a weak D call TRBD1 (6 bases). In DNA, the CDR3 is TGCAGTGCTCACCCGCATGGTCAGGGGTACACAGATACGCAGTATTTT. Translation: CSAHPHGQGYTDTQYF.